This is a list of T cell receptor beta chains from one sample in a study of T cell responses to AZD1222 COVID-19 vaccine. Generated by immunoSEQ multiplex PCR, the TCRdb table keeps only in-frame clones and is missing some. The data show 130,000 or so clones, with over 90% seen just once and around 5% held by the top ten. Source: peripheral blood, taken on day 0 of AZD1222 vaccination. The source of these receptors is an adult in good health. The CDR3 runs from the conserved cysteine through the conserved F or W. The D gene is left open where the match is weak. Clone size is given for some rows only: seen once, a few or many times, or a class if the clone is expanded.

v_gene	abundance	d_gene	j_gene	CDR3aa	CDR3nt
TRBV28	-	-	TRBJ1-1	CASSLLMNTEAFF	TGTGCCAGCAGCCTACTGATGAACACTGAAGCTTTCTTT
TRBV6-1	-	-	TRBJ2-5	CASSEERQETQYF	TGTGCCAGCAGTGAAGAAAGACAAGAGACCCAGTACTTC
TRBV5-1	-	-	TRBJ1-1	CASSLKTDMNTEAFF	TGCGCCAGCAGCTTAAAAACGGATATGAACACTGAAGCTTTCTTT
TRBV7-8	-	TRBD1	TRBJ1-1	CASSPLDRGPEAFF	TGTGCCAGCAGCCCACTCGACAGGGGGCCTGAAGCTTTCTTT
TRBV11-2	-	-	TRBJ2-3	CASSLVGNPRTDTQYF	TGTGCCAGCAGCTTAGTTGGGAACCCGAGAACAGATACGCAGTATTTT
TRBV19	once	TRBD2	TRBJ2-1	CASSMRRTSGGMDEQFF	TGTGCCAGTAGTATGCGGCGGACTAGCGGGGGGATGGATGAGCAGTTCTTC
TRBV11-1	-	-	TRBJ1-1	CASRELNTEAFF	TGTGCCAGTCGGGAGCTGAACACTGAAGCTTTCTTT
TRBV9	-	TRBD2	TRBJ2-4	CASSVEASGNIQYF	TGTGCCAGCAGCGTAGAGGCTAGCGGGAACATTCAGTACTTC
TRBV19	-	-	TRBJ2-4	CASSPTDPAKNIQYF	TGTGCCAGTAGTCCGACGGATCCAGCCAAAAACATTCAGTACTTC
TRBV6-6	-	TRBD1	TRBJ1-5	CASSYVKGAGQPQHF	TGTGCCAGCAGTTACGTTAAGGGGGCTGGTCAGCCCCAGCATTTT
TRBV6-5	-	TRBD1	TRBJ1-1	CASRRGQWTEAFF	TGTGCCAGCAGGCGGGGACAGTGGACTGAAGCTTTCTTT
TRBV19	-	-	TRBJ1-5	CASCPIKGGFNQPQHF	TGTGCCAGCTGTCCCATCAAGGGGGGATTCAATCAGCCCCAGCATTTT
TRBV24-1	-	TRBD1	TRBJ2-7	CATLGQATTYEQYF	TGTGCCACATTGGGACAGGCTACAACCTACGAGCAGTACTTC
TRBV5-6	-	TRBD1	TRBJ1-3	CASSKTGAQGNTIYF	TGTGCCAGCAGCAAGACAGGGGCCCAGGGAAACACCATATATTTT
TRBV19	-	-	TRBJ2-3	CASSISGTFTDTQYF	TGTGCCAGTAGTATAAGCGGGACATTCACAGATACGCAGTATTTT
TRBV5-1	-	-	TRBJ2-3	CASNGGTSTDTQYF	TGCGCCAGCAATGGGGGCACTTCCACAGATACGCAGTATTTT
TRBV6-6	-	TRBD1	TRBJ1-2	CASKEGARSYGYTF	TGTGCCAGCAAGGAGGGGGCGCGTAGCTATGGCTACACCTTC
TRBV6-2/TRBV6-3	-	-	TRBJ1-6	CASSYSSISWGSSPLHF	TGTGCCAGCAGTTACTCGTCGATATCTTGGGGTAGTTCACCCCTCCACTTT
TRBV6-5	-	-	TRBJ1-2	CASSLGGSYTF	TGTGCCAGCAGCCTAGGGGGGAGCTACACCTTC
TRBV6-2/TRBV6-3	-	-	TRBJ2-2	CASSYTPGLPSNTGELFF	TGTGCCAGCAGTTACACGCCGGGACTCCCTTCGAACACCGGGGAGCTGTTTTTT
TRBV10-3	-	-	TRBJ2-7	CAISEGPGSSYEQYF	TGTGCCATCAGTGAGGGTCCAGGGAGCTCCTACGAGCAGTACTTC
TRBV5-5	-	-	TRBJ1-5	CASRPRNQPQHF	TGTGCCAGCAGACCCAGGAATCAGCCCCAGCATTTT
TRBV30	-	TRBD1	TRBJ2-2	CAWSIGTGHTGELFF	TGTGCCTGGAGTATCGGGACAGGACACACCGGGGAGCTGTTTTTT
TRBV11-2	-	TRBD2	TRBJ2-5	CASSRQGLAGKETQYF	TGTGCCAGCAGCCGACAGGGACTAGCGGGGAAAGAGACCCAGTACTTC
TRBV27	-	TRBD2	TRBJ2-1	CASSAAGAGEQFF	TGTGCCAGCAGTGCCGCGGGAGCGGGGGAGCAGTTCTTC
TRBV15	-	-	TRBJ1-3	CATSRDRGFSGNTIYF	TGTGCCACCAGCAGAGACCGGGGATTCTCTGGAAACACCATATATTTT
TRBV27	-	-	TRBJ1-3	CASPKPGASLYSGNTIYF	TGTGCCAGCCCCAAGCCAGGGGCTAGCTTATACTCTGGAAACACCATATATTTT
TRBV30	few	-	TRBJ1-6	CAWSRSDSPLHF	TGTGCCTGGAGTCGGAGTGATTCACCCCTCCACTTT
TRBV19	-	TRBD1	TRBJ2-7	CASSFGTGIYEQYF	TGTGCCAGTAGTTTTGGGACAGGGATCTACGAGCAGTACTTC
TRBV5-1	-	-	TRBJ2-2	CASSKGVAGELFF	TGCGCCAGCAGCAAAGGGGTAGCCGGGGAGCTGTTTTTT
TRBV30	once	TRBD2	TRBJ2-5	CAWSLAGDRETQYF	TGTGCCTGGAGTCTAGCGGGGGATCGGGAGACCCAGTACTTC
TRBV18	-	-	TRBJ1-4	CASSPPGLNEKLFF	TGTGCCAGCTCACCACCCGGCCTTAATGAAAAACTGTTTTTT
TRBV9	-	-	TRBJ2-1	CASSDRGASYNEQFF	TGTGCCAGCAGCGACCGGGGGGCCTCGTACAATGAGCAGTTCTTC
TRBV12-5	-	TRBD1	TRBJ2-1	CASGLASTGGNEQFF	TGTGCTAGTGGTTTAGCCTCAACAGGGGGGAATGAGCAGTTCTTC
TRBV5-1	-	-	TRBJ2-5	CASSLLGGNQETQYF	TGCGCCAGCAGCTTGCTGGGGGGCAACCAAGAGACCCAGTACTTC
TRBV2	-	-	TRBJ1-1	CARWGIVNTEAFF	TGTGCCAGATGGGGCATTGTGAACACTGAAGCTTTCTTT
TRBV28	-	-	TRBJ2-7	CASLLGGTGAYEQYF	TGTGCCAGCCTACTCGGGGGGACAGGAGCCTACGAGCAGTACTTC
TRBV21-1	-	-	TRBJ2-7	CASSKVELAGGYSYEQYF	TGTGCCAGCAGCAAAGTAGAACTAGCGGGGGGATACTCCTACGAGCAGTACTTC
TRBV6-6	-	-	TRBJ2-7	CASSYSGDEQYF	TGTGCCAGCAGTTACTCGGGTGACGAGCAGTACTTC
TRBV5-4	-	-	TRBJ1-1	CASSLVAGLEAFF	TGTGCCAGCAGCTTGGTCGCCGGGCTTGAAGCTTTCTTT
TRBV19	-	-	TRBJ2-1	CASTPVGAAYNEQFF	TGTGCCAGTACCCCGGTCGGGGCGGCCTACAATGAGCAGTTCTTC
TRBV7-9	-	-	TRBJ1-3	CASSAVNSGNTIYF	TGTGCCAGCAGCGCAGTAAACTCTGGAAACACCATATATTTT
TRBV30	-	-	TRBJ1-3	CAWRLGGRSGNTIYF	TGTGCCTGGAGGTTGGGCGGCCGCTCTGGAAACACCATATATTTT
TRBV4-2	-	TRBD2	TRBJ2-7	CASSQSLSSGRPYEQYF	TGTGCCAGCAGCCAATCGCTTTCTAGCGGGAGACCCTACGAGCAGTACTTC
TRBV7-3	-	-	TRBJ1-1	CASSSKFDGEAFF	TGTGCCAGCAGCTCGAAATTCGACGGTGAAGCTTTCTTT
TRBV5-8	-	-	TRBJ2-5	CASSLVRSQDLYF	TGTGCCAGCAGCTTGGTACGGAGCCAGGACCTCTACTTC
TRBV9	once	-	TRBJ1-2	CASSVGGGIPYGYTF	TGTGCCAGCAGCGTAGGGGGGGGGATCCCCTATGGCTACACCTTC
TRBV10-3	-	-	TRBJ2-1	CAISTTGGLSYNEQFF	TGTGCCATCAGTACTACTGGGGGGTTATCCTACAATGAGCAGTTCTTC
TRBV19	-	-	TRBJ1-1	CASSERWNTEAFF	TGTGCCAGTAGTGAGAGATGGAACACTGAAGCTTTCTTT
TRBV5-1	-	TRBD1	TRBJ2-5	CASSSGTGEEETQYF	TGCGCCAGCAGCTCCGGTACAGGGGAAGAAGAGACCCAGTACTTC
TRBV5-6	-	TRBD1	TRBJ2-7	CASSPGTGTYEQYF	TGTGCCAGCAGCCCCGGGACAGGAACCTACGAGCAGTACTTC
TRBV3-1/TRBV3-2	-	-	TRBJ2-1	CASSQGSGGSYNEQFF	TGTGCCAGCAGCCAAGGTTCAGGGGGGTCCTACAATGAGCAGTTCTTC
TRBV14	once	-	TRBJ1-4	CASSSLASWSEKLFF	TGTGCCAGCAGCTCCCTCGCCTCATGGAGTGAAAAACTGTTTTTT
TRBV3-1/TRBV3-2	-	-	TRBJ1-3	CASSRVRGSGNTIYF	TGTGCCAGCAGCCGAGTTCGGGGCTCTGGAAACACCATATATTTT
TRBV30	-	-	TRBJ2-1	CAWSIGVNEQFF	TGTGCCTGGAGTATCGGGGTAAATGAGCAGTTCTTC
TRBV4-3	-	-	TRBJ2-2	CASSPGPSGELFF	TGCGCCAGCAGCCCAGGGCCATCCGGGGAGCTGTTTTTT
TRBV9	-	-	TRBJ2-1	CASSVASPNEQFF	TGTGCCAGCAGCGTAGCTAGTCCCAATGAGCAGTTCTTC
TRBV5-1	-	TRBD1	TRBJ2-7	CASSTHRDRPTYEQYF	TGCGCCAGCAGCACACACCGGGACAGGCCGACCTACGAGCAGTACTTC
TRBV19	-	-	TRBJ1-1	CASSIGLKDGTTEAFF	TGTGCCAGTAGTATAGGTCTCAAGGATGGGACCACTGAAGCTTTCTTT
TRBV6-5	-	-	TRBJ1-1	CASSPTIGHQAFF	TGTGCCAGCAGTCCGACAATAGGTCATCAAGCTTTCTTT